Following are 30 T cell receptor beta chains from one sample sequenced in a study of blood T cell repertoires in COVID-19. Profiled with immunoSEQ multiplex PCR; TCRdb holds only in-frame clones, not every one. The sample shows just over 150,000 clones, around four fifths of them seen only once. Sequences were obtained from peripheral blood. The source of these receptors is an elderly woman with acute or convalescent COVID-19.

The genes are TRBV15 and TRBJ1-4, with D possibly being TRBD1 (5 bases). Per the germline V gene, CDR1 is LNHNV and CDR2 is YYDKDF (reference sequence). This CDR3 spans 12 amino acids. V was clipped by 8 bases and J by 8 bases, with 12 bases between them. In DNA, the CDR3 is TGTGCCACCGGGGGGGTCCGGGAAAAACTGTTTTTT. As protein: CATGGVREKLFF. Full variable domain (missing parts from reference TRBV15 and TRBJ1-4): DAMVIQNPRYQVTQFGKPVTLSCSQTLNHNVMYWYQQKSSQAPKLLFHYYDKDFNNEADTPDNFQSRRPNTSFCFLDIRSPGLGDTAMYLCATGGVREKLFFGSGTQLSVL.

V is TRBV28 and J is TRBJ2-1; TRBD2 matches 9 bases. Germline CDR1 MDHEN, CDR2 SYDVKM. The CDR3 sequence is 15 residues long. The J segment lost 5 bases and the V segment lost 8 bases, leaving 10 bases of the junction unmatched. The CDR3 sequence is CASGISGSPHNEQFF. DNA of the CDR3: TGTGCCAGCGGGATTAGCGGGAGTCCGCACAATGAGCAGTTCTTC.

Concerning this clone: Distinct nucleotide sequences in the sample also encode this CDR3. The chain carries TRBV28 and TRBJ1-2; D ambiguous. Trimming pared 3 bases from V and 1 base from J, leaving 6 bases between. This CDR3 spans 13 amino acids. Germline V gene data show CDR1 as MDHEN and CDR2 as SYDVKM. The chain's CDR3 is CASSFRGNYGYTF. The CDR3 bases are TGTGCCAGCAGTTTTCGGGGTAACTATGGCTACACCTTC.

The chain employs TRBV12-5 and TRBJ1-3, with 7 bases fitting TRBD1. V was clipped by 4 bases and J by 4 bases; unmatched bases: 1. The CDR3 contains 13 residues. Per germline, CDR1 LGHNT and CDR2 FRNRAP. The CDR3 region has the DNA TGTGCTAGTGGTTCGGACAGGGGAAACACCATATATTTT. This gives the protein CASGSDRGNTIYF.

The J gene is TRBJ1-1, the V gene TRBV19; 10 positions agree with TRBD1. The junction had 6 bases not matched to a gene; V was cut back by 5 bases and J by 3 bases. The CDR3 runs to 15 residues. The V gene's germline CDR1 is LNHDA and CDR2 SQIVND (reference sequence). The CDR3 nucleotides are TGTGCCAGTAGTCCGATCGGGACAGGGGACACTGAAGCTTTCTTT. Its translation is CASSPIGTGDTEAFF.

The V and J genes are TRBV6-5 and TRBJ1-1; a weak D match, TRBD1 (5 bases). This CDR3 has 15 amino acids. The V gene's germline CDR1 is MNHEY and CDR2 SVGAGI. The V gene lost 8 bases and the J gene lost 7 bases, with 23 bases spanning the gap. CDR3 amino acids: CASPWGGYLEVEAFF. In nucleotides, the CDR3 is TGTGCCAGCCCATGGGGGGGGTACCTGGAGGTTGAAGCTTTCTTT.

This rearrangement joins TRBV5-8 to TRBJ1-2; no clear D. The germline V and J ends were trimmed by 3 bases and 2 bases, with 5 bases remaining between them. Germline CDR1 is SGHTS and CDR2 is YDEGEE. The CDR3 is made up of 12 amino acids. The CDR3 nucleotides read TGTGCCAGCAGCTCCAGGAACTATGGCTACACCTTC. Protein: CASSSRNYGYTF.

The chain carries TRBV21-1 and TRBJ1-5. TRBV21-1 is annotated as a pseudogene. The CDR3 spans 13 residues. The CDR3 nucleotides are TGTGCCAGCACGGCACCGGGAAATCAGCCCCAGCATTTT. Translation: CASTAPGNQPQHF.

The chain has TRBV2 and TRBJ1-4; TRBD1 might be the D (5 bases). With 7 bases removed from V and 8 bases from J, the gap between germline ends came to 11 bases. Germline V gene sequence: CDR1 SNHLY, CDR2 FYNNEI. This CDR3 has 12 residues. The DNA of the CDR3 is TGTGCCAGCATCCTAAGGGGCGAAAAACTGTTTTTT. Translation: CASILRGEKLFF.

The V gene is TRBV5-1, the J gene TRBJ1-1; tentatively, D is TRBD1 (5 bases). The CDR3 sequence is 14 residues long. The V end lost 0 bases, the J end lost 12 bases, and 18 bases lay between the germline ends. Germline CDR1 reads SGHRS; CDR2 reads YFSETQ. The DNA of the CDR3 is TGCGCCAGCAGCTTGGGTCAGGGTATCATCCGAACTTTCTTT. As protein: CASSLGQGIIRTFF.

This clone was seen once. V gene TRBV28 combines with J gene TRBJ2-7; TRBD2 matches 7 bases. Germline loops: CDR1 MDHEN, CDR2 SYDVKM. V was pared by 2 bases and J by 2 bases, with 3 bases of the junction left unmatched. This CDR3 is built from 14 residues. The CDR3 region has the DNA TGTGCCAGCAGTTTAGGGGGGAGGGCCTACGAGCAGTACTTC. This gives the protein CASSLGGRAYEQYF. Looking up the rest from reference TRBV28 and TRBJ2-7 gives the full variable domain: DVKVTQSSRYLVKRTGEKVFLECVQDMDHENMFWYRQDPGLGLRLIYFSYDVKMKEKGDIPEGYSVSREKKERFSLILESASTNQTSMYLCASSLGGRAYEQYFGPGTRLTVT.

The rearrangement joins TRBV3-1 (or the pseudogene TRBV3-2) to TRBJ2-7; a weak D match, TRBD2 (6 bases). The V end lost 7 bases, the J end lost 4 bases, and 8 bases lay between the germline ends. This CDR3 has 11 residues. Germline values: CDR1 LGHDT, CDR2 YNNKEL (reference sequence). The CDR3 protein is CASNGGYEQYF. In nucleotides, the CDR3 is TGTGCCAGCAATGGAGGGTACGAGCAGTACTTC.

The chain combines TRBV11-2 with TRBJ2-1, with 14 bases matching TRBD2. V lost 7 bases, J lost 10 bases, and 9 bases stayed unmatched. Germline-derived CDR1 and CDR2 are SGHAT and FQNNGV. This CDR3 region has 15 residues. The DNA for the CDR3 is TGTGCCAGCACCCTCGGACTAGCGGGAGGCGGGGAGCAGTTCTTC. Protein product: CASTLGLAGGGEQFF.

For this clone: The sample carries other DNA sequences with the same CDR3. The CDR3 loop reads CASSLRVRYEQYF. CDR3 DNA sequence: TGTGCCAGTAGTCTCCGAGTTCGCTACGAGCAGTACTTC. This sequence joins TRBV19 and TRBJ2-7; no firm D call. The CDR3 spans 13 residues. Germline V gene sequence: CDR1 LNHDA, CDR2 SQIVND (reference sequence). The germline V and J ends were trimmed by 5 bases and 3 bases, with 11 bases remaining between them.

DNA of the CDR3: TGTGCCAGTATAGGGCAGGGGAACACTGAAGCTTTCTTT. This encodes CASIGQGNTEAFF. V gene TRBV19 combines with J gene TRBJ1-1; maybe TRBD1 (5 bases). This CDR3 region has 13 residues. V shed 7 bases and J shed 1 base, with 10 bases lying between them. CDR1 is LNHDA and CDR2 is SQIVND in the germline V gene (reference sequence).

The rearrangement uses TRBV5-1 and TRBJ1-6, with a weak D call TRBD1 (6 bases). V lost 0 bases and J lost 9, with 19 bases in between. Germline V lookup: CDR1 SGHRS, CDR2 YFSETQ. This CDR3 is built from 17 residues. The CDR3 loop is CASSLALMDSLSSPLHF. The CDR3 DNA sequence: TGCGCCAGCAGCTTGGCTCTAATGGACAGTTTAAGTTCACCCCTCCACTTT. Based on the CDR3 plus reference TRBV5-1 and TRBJ1-6, the full variable domain is KAGVTQTPRYLIKTRGQQVTLSCSPISGHRSVSWYQQTPGQGLQFLFEYFSETQRNKGNFPGRFSGRQFSNSRSEMNVSTLELGDSALYLCASSLALMDSLSSPLHFGNGTRLTVT.

This chain joins TRBV18 and TRBJ1-1, with TRBD1 as a possible D gene (6 bases). There are 16 residues in the CDR3. Between the trimmed V and J ends, which lost 6 bases and 1 base, there was a span of 18 bases. The germline V gene has CDR1 KGHSH and CDR2 LQKENI. The CDR3 spells CASSALGQPSNTEAFF. In nucleotides, the CDR3 is TGTGCCAGCTCCGCACTCGGACAGCCGTCGAACACTGAAGCTTTCTTT.

The rearrangement joins TRBV6-2 or TRBV6-3 to TRBJ2-1; maybe TRBD1 (6 bases). CDR1 and CDR2 (germline): MNHEY, SVGEGT. Trimming left V 0 bases short and J 4 bases short, with 19 bases between. This CDR3 region has 18 residues. The CDR3 region is CASSYSSDRPTLYNEQFF. The CDR3 DNA is TGTGCCAGCAGTTACTCGAGCGACAGGCCGACCCTATACAATGAGCAGTTCTTC.

The CDR3, as DNA: TGTGCCAGCAGTTACTATTCTAGCGGTAGGGATACGCAGTATTTT. Translation: CASSYYSSGRDTQYF. The chain couples TRBV6-5 to TRBJ2-3; 7 positions match TRBD2. The junction had 7 bases not matched to a gene; V was cut back by 1 base and J by 6 bases. Germline V CDR1 and CDR2: MNHEY, SVGAGI. The CDR3 contains 15 residues.

This clone has a handful of counts. CDR3 sequence reads: CASGATQWDTEAFF. DNA of the CDR3: TGTGCCAGTGGGGCAACACAATGGGACACTGAAGCTTTCTTT. The chain joins TRBV19 to TRBJ1-1; TRBD1 is a possible D gene (5 bases). This CDR3 is built from 14 residues. Trimming shortened V by 8 bases and J by 3 bases, and 16 bases separated the two germline ends. Germline loops: CDR1 LNHDA, CDR2 SQIVND (reference sequence).

This chain connects TRBV18 to TRBJ1-4; D call uncertain. The germline CDR1 and CDR2 sequences are KGHSH and LQKENI. The CDR3 consists of 14 residues. Trimming cost V 3 bases and J 0 bases, with 5 bases left between them. The CDR3 is CASSPSSTNEKLFF. DNA for the CDR3: TGTGCCAGCTCACCTTCATCAACTAATGAAAAACTGTTTTTT.

This clone came up once. V is TRBV7-2 and J is TRBJ1-3; D might be TRBD1 (5 bases). Germline loops: CDR1 SGHTA, CDR2 FQGNSA. Trimming took off 1 base at V and 0 bases at J, with 10 bases between the two ends. The CDR3 covers 16 residues. CDR3 DNA: TGTGCCAGCAGCTTAGTCAGGGTTAGCTCTGGAAACACCATATATTTT. Protein sequence: CASSLVRVSSGNTIYF.

This clone was recorded a few times. The CDR3 spells CASSSVRGQVAGYTF. DNA of the CDR3: TGTGCCAGCAGCTCGGTCAGGGGGCAGGTGGCTGGCTACACCTTC. V usage is TRBV11-2 and J usage is TRBJ1-2, with TRBD1 identical over 8 bases. V lost 4 bases and J lost 7; bases outside the gene matches: 11. The V gene's germline CDR1 is SGHAT and CDR2 FQNNGV. The CDR3 runs 15 residues.

This clone was seen a few times. This chain joins TRBV5-1 and TRBJ2-1, with 9 bases aligning to TRBD2. The germline gives CDR1 SGHRS, CDR2 YFSETQ. Trimming cost V 0 bases and J 7 bases; bases outside gene matches: 5. The CDR3 covers 15 residues. The CDR3 nucleotides are TGCGCCAGCAGCTTGGTGGCGGGAGGGTGGAATGAGCAGTTCTTC. Translation: CASSLVAGGWNEQFF. The complete variable domain, with remaining parts taken from reference TRBV5-1 and TRBJ2-1, reads KAGVTQTPRYLIKTRGQQVTLSCSPISGHRSVSWYQQTPGQGLQFLFEYFSETQRNKGNFPGRFSGRQFSNSRSEMNVSTLELGDSALYLCASSLVAGGWNEQFFGPGTRLTVL.

This chain uses TRBV30 with TRBJ1-5, with D possibly being TRBD1 (5 bases). Germline loops: CDR1 GTSNPN, CDR2 SVGIG (reference sequence). V was trimmed by 0 bases and J by 1 base, leaving 7 bases between them. CDR3 length equals 14 residues. The CDR3 nucleotides are TGTGCCTGGAGTGTAGGGGTCAGCAATCAGCCCCAGCATTTT. It yields the protein CAWSVGVSNQPQHF.

The J gene is TRBJ1-4, the V gene TRBV10-3; maybe TRBD1 (5 bases). V lost 8 bases to trimming and J lost 5 bases, with 12 bases between them. Germline CDR1 is ENHRY and CDR2 is SYGVKD. This CDR3 contains 13 residues. The CDR3 loop is CAIGGETNEKLFF. CDR3 nucleotides: TGTGCCATCGGAGGGGAGACCAATGAAAAACTGTTTTTT.

The genes are TRBV7-8 and TRBJ2-3; a possible D gene is TRBD1 (6 bases). This CDR3 region has 15 residues. CDR1 and CDR2 from the germline V gene are SGHVS and FQNEAQ. V lost 4 bases and J lost 4, with 15 bases in between. As DNA, the CDR3 is TGTGCCAGCAGCTCCCGCGGTGGGGGCCCAGATACGCAGTATTTT. Amino acid sequence: CASSSRGGGPDTQYF.

The CDR3 coding sequence is TGTGCCAGCAGCCCCGGGACTGGCACAGATACGCAGTATTTT. Amino acid sequence: CASSPGTGTDTQYF. The chain couples TRBV7-9 to TRBJ2-3; D is perhaps TRBD2 (6 bases). The germline V gene has CDR1 SEHNR and CDR2 FQNEAQ (reference sequence). The CDR3 runs to 14 residues. Trimming took off 5 bases at V and 1 base at J, with 10 bases between the two ends.

J is TRBJ2-7 and V is TRBV9; 8 nucleotides match TRBD1. This CDR3 has 14 residues. CDR1 SGDLS and CDR2 YYNGEE come from the germline V gene. The trim removed 3 bases at V and 8 bases at J, leaving 10 bases unmatched. The CDR3: CASSGQGAPMKQYF. Here the CDR3 DNA reads TGTGCCAGCAGCGGGCAGGGGGCTCCTATGAAGCAGTACTTC.

V usage is TRBV6-6 and J usage is TRBJ2-3; 9 bases match TRBD1. This CDR3 is built from 15 residues. The germline V gene encodes CDR1 MNHNY and CDR2 SVGAGI (reference sequence). J lost 4 bases, V lost 5 bases, and 7 bases had no gene match. The CDR3 here is CASSRTGEAADTQYF. The DNA for the CDR3 is TGTGCCAGCAGTAGGACAGGGGAAGCGGCAGATACGCAGTATTTT.